What follows describes a single TCR beta chain. The data were obtained in a study of blood T cell repertoires in COVID-19. Study at large: Collection of acute and convalescent COVID-19 samples took place in the United States, Italy and Spain. Nucleic acid was either cDNA or gDNA, and it came from T cells, B-cell-depleted T cells, or PBMCs.

Trimming removed 4 bases from V and 4 bases from J; junction bases left unmatched: 12. Germline V lookup: CDR1 SGHRS, CDR2 YFSETQ. The CDR3 contains 17 residues. The method was immunoSEQ multiplex PCR; TCRdb's version includes in-frame clones alone and lacks a portion of them. Among 200,000 to 250,000 clones, roughly 84% were seen once, and the ten largest hold 6.8%. Living in 24 US areas, the participants were between roughly 18 and 90 years of age. Resolution of symptoms, clearance, or two negative PCRs was present in recovered Cohort 3 donors. The receptor was isolated from a woman in her forties who had recovered from COVID-19. Sample: PBMCs or T cells enriched from blood (not recorded which). V gene TRBV5-1 combines with J gene TRBJ2-1; 9 positions agree with TRBD1. The CDR3 DNA sequence: TGCGCCAGCAGCACGGGAGCCGGGACAGGGAAATACAATGAGCAGTTCTTC. It encodes CASSTGAGTGKYNEQFF.